This T cell receptor (beta chain) comes out of a study of T cells in women clearing cervical HPV infection. Overall study results and limits: CIN3+ cases had significantly higher TCR richness than controls; evenness did not differ. Cases carried less TRBV6-7 than controls: 0.11% versus 0.16%. T-cell numbers per sample were unknown and may explain richness differences.

V was clipped by 6 bases and J by 1 base, with 9 bases between them. The CDR3 runs 13 residues. Per germline, CDR1 MRHNA and CDR2 SNTAGT. Note on this clone: Its antigen is still unknown. The CDR3 is cut off 3 residues early in the read; its end comes from the germline J gene.

Profiled with immunoSEQ multiplex PCR; TCRdb holds only in-frame clones, not every one. The repertoire shows about 24,000 clones; the top ten hold about 5.5%. The chain combines TRBV6-4 with TRBJ1-1, with D possibly TRBD1 on 5 matching bases. The sample was blood buffy coat. This clonotype was obtained from a woman between 18 and 75 years old with a cervical HPV16 infection that either progressed to CIN3+ or cleared (not recorded which). CDR3 residues: CASSSGQNTEAFF. The CDR3 bases that were read are TGTGCCAGCAGCTCCGGACAGAACACTGAA.